The entry below describes one T cell receptor (beta chain). The data stem from a study of control samples from healthy donors and cancer patients. Sequencing was performed with immunoSEQ multiplex PCR; in TCRdb, only in-frame clones are kept and a portion is missing. The sample lists about 180,000 clones, 85% to 95% occurring once. Germline values: CDR1 SGHTA, CDR2 FQGNSA. The J segment lost 8 bases and the V segment lost 3 bases, leaving 14 bases of the junction unmatched. CDR3 length: 17 residues. Sequencing input: blood. This chain links TRBV7-2 with TRBJ1-3; 9 positions agree with TRBD1. The TCR originated in a woman between 18 and 29 years old in good health. CDR3 bases: TGTGCCAGCAGCTTGACCGGACAGGGGCCAGTAATAGACACCATATATTTT. Amino acids: CASSLTGQGPVIDTIYF.